This entry features one TCR beta chain sequence. Alongside a J-beta primer mix, a sample-barcoded 5' primer served in a second PCR lasting about 7 to 11 cycles. Each CDR3 protein gets one entry after TCRdb re-called the 5' RACE reads with MiXCR. Of about 830,000 distinct CDR3 sequences in the sample, less than 80% were seen once. These data originate in a study of blood T cells in healthy people across ages. V shed 6 bases and J 2 bases; nucleotides not matched to a gene: 8. This CDR3 region has 15 residues. The germline gives CDR1 DFQATT, CDR2 SNEGSKA (reference sequence). Sequenced sample: blood. The source of this sequence is a man in his thirties or forties in good health. This chain uses TRBV20-1 with TRBJ2-3; 10 nucleotides match TRBD2. CDR3 DNA sequence: TGCAGTGCACCAAATAGCGGGGGGTTCACAGATACGCAGTATTTT. It yields the protein CSAPNSGGFTDTQYF.